These T cell receptor beta chains were read from a single sample in a study of identical twins. TCRdb independently ran MiXCR on the 5' RACE reads; one entry per CDR3 protein. The sample lists fewer than 250,000 distinct CDR3 sequences, 7.5% occurring once. These data also formed part of another study, on yellow fever vaccine responses in identical twins.

The sequenced sample was memory (CD45RO+) T cells sorted from blood. These receptors all come from a woman aged 18 to 35 in good health. CDR3s include the opening cysteine and the closing phenylalanine or tryptophan. A D gene is named only where the DNA matches it firmly. Clone size is not always given. Where it is, it says once, few, many or a class for expanded clones.

J gene	CDR3 length	V gene	clone size	D gene	CDR3 protein	CDR3 DNA
TRBJ1-2	12	TRBV3-1	few	-	CASSQAQFGYTF	TGTGCCAGCAGCCAAGCGCAGTTCGGCTACACCTTC
TRBJ1-1	13	TRBV7-2	-	-	CASSLDRVTEAFF	TGTGCCAGCAGCTTAGACAGGGTCACTGAAGCTTTCTTT
TRBJ2-5	17	TRBV20-1	-	-	CSASKTSSRLDQETQYF	TGCAGTGCTAGCAAAACCTCAAGCCGACTTGACCAAGAGACCCAGTACTTC
TRBJ2-1	15	TRBV28	few	TRBD1	CASSTGQGGHNEQFF	TGTGCCAGCAGCACGGGACAGGGGGGCCACAATGAGCAGTTCTTC
TRBJ1-2	10	TRBV29-1	many	-	CTRPVFGYTF	TGCACCCGGCCGGTGTTTGGCTACACCTTC
TRBJ1-5	14	TRBV7-9	few	-	CASSFGVGDQPQHF	TGTGCCAGCAGCTTTGGCGTGGGGGATCAGCCCCAGCATTTT
TRBJ2-1	17	TRBV14	-	TRBD2	CASRPNGLAALGNEQFF	TGTGCCAGCAGACCCAATGGACTAGCGGCTCTGGGGAATGAGCAGTTCTTC
TRBJ2-5	14	TRBV3-1	few	TRBD2	CASSHWTSRETQYF	TGTGCCAGCAGCCACTGGACTAGTCGAGAGACCCAGTACTTC
TRBJ2-6	15	TRBV25-1	-	-	CASSSPASGANVLTF	TGTGCCAGCAGTTCACCTGCATCTGGGGCCAACGTCCTGACTTTC
TRBJ2-1	17	TRBV14	many	-	CASSQGDRSKYYNEQFF	TGTGCCAGCAGCCAGGGCGACAGGAGCAAATACTACAATGAGCAGTTCTTC
TRBJ2-1	13	TRBV9	-	-	CASSVGANNEQFF	TGTGCCAGCAGCGTAGGGGCCAACAATGAGCAGTTCTTC
TRBJ2-2	15	TRBV29-1	many	TRBD1	CSVAEGTGEAGELFF	TGCAGCGTTGCCGAGGGGACAGGGGAGGCCGGGGAGCTGTTTTTT
TRBJ1-5	13	TRBV20-1	few	-	CSAEGAGDQPQHF	TGCAGTGCTGAAGGGGCAGGTGATCAGCCCCAGCATTTT
TRBJ1-1	13	TRBV5-1	-	-	CASTYRENTEAFF	TGCGCCAGCACATACAGGGAGAACACTGAAGCTTTCTTT
TRBJ2-5	14	TRBV4-3	-	-	CASSQDPRQETQYF	TGCGCCAGCAGCCAAGACCCCAGGCAAGAGACCCAGTACTTC